These 32 T cell receptor beta chains were sequenced from one sample in a study of T cells after yellow fever vaccination. TCRdb called the 5' RACE reads again in MiXCR, with one record for every CDR3 protein. There are hundreds of thousands of distinct CDR3 sequences in the sample; roughly 9.4% occur only once, and roughly 18% lies in the top ten. The sample was PBMCs, taken on the day of the first yellow fever vaccination. The receptor source for this set is a man aged 18 to 30 who received the YFV17D yellow fever vaccine.

The V call is TRBV29-1, the J call TRBJ2-3; D remains ambiguous. CDR3 size: 12 residues. Germline values: CDR1 SQVTM, CDR2 ANQGSEA. Trimming took 4 bases from V and 2 from J, leaving 7 bases between them. The CDR3 sequence is CSVAEDTDTQYF. The CDR3, as DNA: TGCAGCGTTGCCGAGGACACAGATACGCAGTATTTT.

This clonotype was counted between two and nine times. The chain carries TRBV18 and TRBJ1-6; 8 bases are a match to TRBD1. The CDR3 is 18 residues long. The trim removed 2 bases at V and 10 bases at J, leaving 16 bases unmatched. The germline CDR1 and CDR2 sequences are KGHSH and LQKENI. The CDR3 is CASSPSGRPGGLGSPLHF. The CDR3 DNA reads as TGTGCCAGCTCACCATCGGGTCGGCCAGGGGGCCTTGGGTCACCCCTCCACTTT.

The chain employs TRBV7-2 and TRBJ2-3; 8 nucleotides agree with TRBD1. The V gene's germline CDR1 is SGHTA and CDR2 FQGNSA. This CDR3 contains 12 residues. The junction had 4 bases not matched to a gene; V was cut back by 10 bases and J by 4 bases. As DNA, the CDR3 is TGTGCCACCGGACAGGGATCAGATACGCAGTATTTT. This encodes CATGQGSDTQYF.

At least ten counts were recorded for this clonotype. The CDR3 is CASSLMLPGRIYNEQFF. CDR3 nucleotide sequence: TGCGCCAGCAGCCTTATGCTTCCGGGACGGATTTACAATGAGCAGTTCTTC. The chain carries TRBV5-1 and TRBJ2-1; D may correspond to TRBD1 or TRBD2 (5 bases each). Trimming shortened V by 4 bases and J by 4 bases, and 21 bases separated the two germline ends. CDR3 length: 17 amino acids. CDR1 and CDR2 from the germline V gene are SGHRS and YFSETQ.

There are many counts of this clonotype. The V gene is TRBV29-1, the J gene TRBJ2-3; D is unresolved. CDR1 is SQVTM, CDR2 ANQGSEA, per germline. Trimming pared 5 bases from V and 5 bases from J, leaving 17 bases between. The CDR3 sequence is 14 residues long. DNA of the CDR3: TGCAGCGTTTCCAGGACGGTGCTGGGAGATACGCAGTATTTT. Its protein product is CSVSRTVLGDTQYF.

This clonotype showed up just a few times. The chain carries TRBV27 and TRBJ2-6; possible D gene TRBD1, 5 bases. Trimming took off 10 bases at V and 1 base at J, with 14 bases between the two ends. CDR1 is MNHEY, CDR2 SMNVEV, per germline (reference sequence). CDR3 length equals 15 residues. The CDR3 DNA sequence: TGTGCCACCATAGACAGACGGTCTGGGGCCAACGTCCTGACTTTC. This gives the protein CATIDRRSGANVLTF.

This clonotype was seen a handful of times. The CDR3 coding sequence is TGTGCCAGCAGCTCGGGACTAAACTCCTACAATGAGCAGTTCTTC. Its protein product is CASSSGLNSYNEQFF. The chain carries TRBV7-9 and TRBJ2-1; 7 bases match TRBD2. The trim removed 4 bases at V and 0 bases at J, leaving 3 bases unmatched. The germline CDR1 and CDR2 sequences are SEHNR and FQNEAQ (reference sequence). CDR3 size: 15 residues.

This clonotype showed up many times. This chain connects TRBV2 to TRBJ1-1, with D unclear. V lost 6 bases and J 1 base, leaving 18 bases between the germline ends. The CDR3 runs to 16 residues. The germline V gene has CDR1 SNHLY and CDR2 FYNNEI. In DNA, the CDR3 is TGTGCCAGCAGCCCCCGGAAGGTCCCGACGAACACTGAAGCTTTCTTT. Amino acid sequence: CASSPRKVPTNTEAFF.

This clonotype was seen more than once but under ten times. The rearrangement joins TRBV6-5 to TRBJ2-2; TRBD2 matches 7 bases. CDR1 is MNHEY, CDR2 SVGAGI, per germline. The CDR3 sequence is 17 residues long. With V trimmed by 4 bases and J by 7 bases, 15 bases remained unmatched. CDR3 bases: TGTGCCAGCAGTTTTCGTCCCCTTACGGGGAGGGGCGGGGAGCTGTTTTTT. This sequence encodes CASSFRPLTGRGGELFF.

This clonotype has ten or more counts. The chain couples TRBV25-1 to TRBJ1-5, with 9 nucleotides matching TRBD1. The CDR3 totals 15 residues. Germline V gene lookup returns CDR1 MGHDK and CDR2 SYGVNS. Trimming removed 4 bases from V and 3 bases from J; junction bases left unmatched: 4. CDR3 in amino acids: CASSGGQGSNQPQHF. CDR3 nucleotides: TGTGCCAGCAGTGGGGGACAGGGTTCCAATCAGCCCCAGCATTTT.

At least ten counts were recorded for this clonotype. V gene TRBV7-9 combines with J gene TRBJ2-7; the D gene is possibly TRBD1 (6 bases). Trimming pared 3 bases from V and 3 bases from J, leaving 12 bases between. CDR1 is SEHNR and CDR2 is FQNEAQ in the germline V gene (reference sequence). The CDR3 has 14 amino acids. The CDR3 loop is CASSFRTASYEQYF. In DNA, the CDR3 is TGTGCCAGCAGCTTTCGGACAGCTAGCTACGAGCAGTACTTC.

The rearrangement links TRBV6-2 or TRBV6-3 to TRBJ1-5; D remains ambiguous. V was trimmed by 4 bases and J by 5 bases, leaving 6 bases between them. The germline V gene has CDR1 MNHEY and CDR2 SVGEGT. There are 12 residues in the CDR3. The CDR3 is CASSSYYQPQHF. The CDR3 DNA sequence: TGTGCCAGCAGTTCATACTATCAGCCCCAGCATTTT.

The chain combines TRBV2 with TRBJ1-5; D perhaps matches TRBD1 (5 bases). Germline V gene data show CDR1 as SNHLY and CDR2 as FYNNEI. Between the trimmed V and J ends, which lost 9 bases and 4 bases, there was a span of 13 bases. The length of the CDR3 is 13 residues. The CDR3 DNA follows: TGTGCCAGTACGACAGAGCGGAATCAGCCCCAGCATTTT. It translates to CASTTERNQPQHF.

This clonotype turned up a few times. The chain combines TRBV21-1 with TRBJ2-6; TRBD1, the table's D call, was not compared with the DNA. TRBV21-1 is a pseudogene. The CDR3 has 18 amino acids. The CDR3 nucleotides read TGTGCCAGCAGCAAGGGACAGGCCCTCCTAGCTGGGGCCAACGTCCTGACTTTC. Translated, it gives CASSKGQALLAGANVLTF.

The chain carries TRBV5-1 and TRBJ1-1, with D hard to call. The CDR3 totals 14 residues. V lost 7 bases and J lost 0, with 13 bases in between. Germline CDR1 and CDR2: SGHRS and YFSETQ. The CDR3 DNA follows: TGCGCCAGCCATCCACAGTACATGAACACTGAAGCTTTCTTT. As protein: CASHPQYMNTEAFF.

This clonotype was recorded a few times. The chain employs TRBV7-3 and TRBJ2-2, with 7 bases aligning to TRBD2. From germline, CDR1 is SGHTA and CDR2 FQGTGA. The junction had 14 bases not matched to a gene; V was cut back by 1 base and J by 6 bases. The CDR3 has 18 amino acids. The DNA of the CDR3 is TGTGCCAGCAGCTTAAACGCGAAGAGCGGGGCCGAGGCCGGGGAGCTGTTTTTT. Its protein product is CASSLNAKSGAEAGELFF.

Ten or more counts support this clonotype. The gene calls are TRBV5-1 and TRBJ2-5; TRBD2 might be the D (6 bases). The V end was cut by 5 bases, the J end by 5 bases, with 19 bases between. This CDR3 is built from 15 residues. Germline assignment: CDR1 SGHRS and CDR2 YFSETQ. The CDR3: CASRNSGNAEETQYF. CDR3 coding DNA: TGCGCCAGCAGGAATAGCGGCAACGCGGAGGAGACCCAGTACTTC.

V and J are TRBV5-4 and TRBJ1-1; perhaps TRBD1 as D (6 bases). The CDR3 spans 16 residues. The germline CDR1 and CDR2 sequences are SGHNT and YYREEE (reference sequence). V was shortened by 4 bases and J by 0 bases, with 16 bases between the two germline ends. CDR3 protein: CASSPGGAAMNTEAFF. In DNA, the CDR3 is TGTGCCAGCAGCCCTGGGGGGGCCGCGATGAACACTGAAGCTTTCTTT.

This clonotype was detected only a few times. This rearrangement joins TRBV7-3 to TRBJ1-2, with a tentative D call TRBD1 (6 bases). Germline assignment: CDR1 SGHTA and CDR2 FQGTGA. The CDR3 has 14 amino acids. The V and J ends lost 6 bases and 6 bases respectively, with 17 bases between them. The CDR3 nucleotides are TGTGCCAGCAGTCGGACTGGGGGGGACAATGGCTACACCTTC. Translated: CASSRTGGDNGYTF. Combining the CDR3 with reference TRBV7-3 and TRBJ1-2 gives the whole variable domain GAGVSQTPSNKVTEKGKYVELRCDPISGHTALYWYRQSLGQGPEFLIYFQGTGAADDSGLPNDRFFAVRPEGSVSTLKIQRTERGDSAVYLCASSRTGGDNGYTFGSGTRLTVV.

The gene calls are TRBV20-1 and TRBJ2-7, with D maybe TRBD1 (5 bases). Per germline, CDR1 DFQATT and CDR2 SNEGSKA (reference sequence). With 1 base removed from V and 0 bases from J, the gap between germline ends came to 10 bases. The CDR3 covers 14 residues. The CDR3 protein is CSARGQTVSYEQYF. DNA for the CDR3: TGCAGTGCTAGAGGACAGACCGTCTCCTACGAGCAGTACTTC.

This clonotype has at least ten counts. This chain connects TRBV5-1 to TRBJ1-1, with D tentatively TRBD1 (5 bases). The V gene's germline CDR1 is SGHRS and CDR2 YFSETQ. V was trimmed by 0 bases and J by 6 bases, leaving 6 bases between them. The CDR3 sequence is 12 residues long. The CDR3 sequence: CASSLEGAEAFF. CDR3 coding DNA: TGCGCCAGCAGCTTGGAAGGGGCTGAAGCTTTCTTT.

This rearrangement joins TRBV25-1 to TRBJ1-1, with D maybe TRBD1 (5 bases). Germline CDR1 MGHDK, CDR2 SYGVNS. This CDR3 has 15 amino acids. The V gene lost 2 bases and the J gene lost 1 base, with 11 bases spanning the gap. The chain's CDR3 is CASSEISGGNTEAFF. DNA of the CDR3: TGTGCCAGCAGTGAAATATCCGGGGGGAACACTGAAGCTTTCTTT.

This clonotype was seen more than once but under ten times. The rearrangement uses TRBV18 and TRBJ2-1; 7 nucleotides match TRBD2. The junction had 8 bases not matched to a gene; V was cut back by 3 bases and J by 0 bases. The CDR3 covers 17 residues. Germline V gives CDR1 KGHSH, CDR2 LQKENI. The CDR3 nucleotides read TGTGCCAGCTCACCGGTACTAGCGCCGAGCTCCTACAATGAGCAGTTCTTC. This codes for CASSPVLAPSSYNEQFF. Full variable domain (remainder filled in from reference TRBV18 and TRBJ2-1): NAGVMQNPRHLVRRRGQEARLRCSPMKGHSHVYWYRQLPEEGLKFMVYLQKENIIDESGMPKERFSAEFPKEGPSILRIQQVVRGDSAAYFCASSPVLAPSSYNEQFFGPGTRLTVL.

The rearrangement uses TRBV6-2 or TRBV6-3 and TRBJ1-5; D unresolved. Germline V gene data show CDR1 as MNHEY and CDR2 as SVGEGT. CDR3 length: 14 amino acids. Trimming took off 7 bases at V and 5 bases at J, with 15 bases between the two ends. CDR3 nucleotides: TGTGCCAGCAATACGGGGAATAGGGATCAGCCCCAGCATTTT. This translates into CASNTGNRDQPQHF.

The chain uses TRBV5-1 and TRBJ2-1; 7 nucleotides line up with TRBD1. Looked up from germline, CDR1 is SGHRS and CDR2 is YFSETQ. V shed 4 bases, J shed 8 bases, and the junction held 9 bases outside the gene matches. The CDR3 spans 14 residues. The CDR3 DNA reads TGCGCCAGCAGCACACAGGGGAGTGAGGATGAGCAGTTCTTC. Translated, it gives CASSTQGSEDEQFF.

This clonotype was counted many times. The chain couples TRBV7-2 to TRBJ1-1; D is uncertain. The CDR3 covers 14 residues. Trimming stripped 4 bases from V and 4 bases from J, with 13 bases between. Germline assignment: CDR1 SGHTA and CDR2 FQGNSA. Written as DNA, the CDR3 is TGTGCCAGCAGCTCAGACGGGGTGGGCACTGAAGCTTTCTTT. Its translation: CASSSDGVGTEAFF.

The table lists this clonotype with a few counts. The chain couples TRBV20-1 to TRBJ2-1, with TRBD2 as a possible D gene (6 bases). CDR3 length: 13 amino acids. V lost 6 bases, J lost 3 bases, and 12 bases lay in between. CDR1 DFQATT and CDR2 SNEGSKA come from the germline V gene (reference sequence). The CDR3 sequence is CSAKGLHYNEQFF. Here the CDR3 DNA reads TGCAGTGCAAAGGGACTCCACTACAATGAGCAGTTCTTC.

V usage is TRBV7-6 and J usage is TRBJ2-7; possibly TRBD1 for D (7 bases). The ends were cut back, 3 bases at V and 0 bases at J, with 21 bases in the middle. CDR3 length: 18 amino acids. Per germline, CDR1 SGHVS and CDR2 FNYEAQ. CDR3 in DNA: TGTGCCAGCAGCTTGGAGGGTTGGGACAGCATAGGCTCCTACGAGCAGTACTTC. Its protein is CASSLEGWDSIGSYEQYF.

The J gene is TRBJ1-1, the V gene TRBV5-1; D possibly corresponds to TRBD1 (5 bases). The CDR3 covers 14 residues. Germline values: CDR1 SGHRS, CDR2 YFSETQ. V was clipped by 2 bases and J by 1 base, with 9 bases between them. This CDR3 reads CASSFDGQNTEAFF. The CDR3 DNA sequence: TGCGCCAGCAGCTTCGACGGACAGAACACTGAAGCTTTCTTT. Combining the CDR3 with reference TRBV5-1 and TRBJ1-1 gives the whole variable domain KAGVTQTPRYLIKTRGQQVTLSCSPISGHRSVSWYQQTPGQGLQFLFEYFSETQRNKGNFPGRFSGRQFSNSRSEMNVSTLELGDSALYLCASSFDGQNTEAFFGQGTRLTVV.

This clonotype was seen repeatedly, ten times or more. V is TRBV6-1 and J is TRBJ2-2; no reliable D call. CDR1 and CDR2 (germline): MNHNS, SASEGT. This CDR3 is 15 amino acids long. Trimming cost V 2 bases and J 6 bases, with 13 bases left between them. CDR3 coding DNA: TGTGCCAGCAGTGAAACGCGGTTTAGGTCCGGGGAGCTGTTTTTT. Protein sequence: CASSETRFRSGELFF.

The chain employs TRBV7-9 and TRBJ2-3; no clear D. Germline CDR1 SEHNR, CDR2 FQNEAQ (reference sequence). The CDR3 consists of 13 residues. Trimming removed 3 bases at V and 4 bases at J, with 8 bases between. The DNA of the CDR3 is TGTGCCAGCAGCTTCATGGGGTCAGATACGCAGTATTTT. Translation gives CASSFMGSDTQYF.

The V call is TRBV7-9, the J call TRBJ2-6, with 7 bases lining up with TRBD1. There are 16 residues in the CDR3. The trim removed 10 bases at V and 2 bases at J, leaving 11 bases unmatched. Germline V lookup: CDR1 SEHNR, CDR2 FQNEAQ (reference sequence). The CDR3 reads CATPGTEGPGANVLTF. Here the CDR3 DNA reads TGTGCCACCCCCGGGACAGAGGGGCCTGGGGCCAACGTCCTGACTTTC.